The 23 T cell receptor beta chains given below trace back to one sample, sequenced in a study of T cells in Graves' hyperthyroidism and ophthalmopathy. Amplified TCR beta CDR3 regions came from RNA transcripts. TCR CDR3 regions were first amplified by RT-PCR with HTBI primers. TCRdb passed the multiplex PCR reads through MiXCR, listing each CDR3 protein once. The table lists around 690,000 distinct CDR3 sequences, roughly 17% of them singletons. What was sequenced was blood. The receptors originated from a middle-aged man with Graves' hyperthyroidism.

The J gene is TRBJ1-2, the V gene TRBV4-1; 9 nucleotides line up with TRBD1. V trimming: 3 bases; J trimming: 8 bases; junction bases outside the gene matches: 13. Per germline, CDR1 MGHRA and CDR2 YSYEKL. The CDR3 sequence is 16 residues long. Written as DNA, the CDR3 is TGCGCCAGCAGCCAGGATAGAGCCGGGACAGGGAAGGGCTACACCTTC. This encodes CASSQDRAGTGKGYTF.

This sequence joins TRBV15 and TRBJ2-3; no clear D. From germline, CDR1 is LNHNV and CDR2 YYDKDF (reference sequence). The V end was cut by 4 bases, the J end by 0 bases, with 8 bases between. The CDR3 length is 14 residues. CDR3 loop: CATSNPTSTDTQYF. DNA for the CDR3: TGTGCCACCAGCAACCCGACAAGCACAGATACGCAGTATTTT.

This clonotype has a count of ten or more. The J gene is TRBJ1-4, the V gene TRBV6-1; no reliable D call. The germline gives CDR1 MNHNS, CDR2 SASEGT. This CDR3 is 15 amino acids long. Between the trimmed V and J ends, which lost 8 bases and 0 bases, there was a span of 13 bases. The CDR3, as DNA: TGTGCCAGCGCATCGGACCGAGCAACTAATGAAAAACTGTTTTTT. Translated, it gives CASASDRATNEKLFF.

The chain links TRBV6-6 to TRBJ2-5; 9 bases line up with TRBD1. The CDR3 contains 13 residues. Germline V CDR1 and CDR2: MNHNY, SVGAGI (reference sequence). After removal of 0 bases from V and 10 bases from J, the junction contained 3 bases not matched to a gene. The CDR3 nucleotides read TGTGCCAGCAGTTACTCGGGACAGGGAGACCAGTACTTC. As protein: CASSYSGQGDQYF.

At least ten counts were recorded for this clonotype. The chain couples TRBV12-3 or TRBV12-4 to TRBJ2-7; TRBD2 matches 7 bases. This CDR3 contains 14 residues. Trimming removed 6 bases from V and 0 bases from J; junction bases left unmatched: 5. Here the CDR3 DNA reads TGTGCCAGCAGATTGGGGGGGAGCTCCTACGAGCAGTACTTC. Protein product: CASRLGGSSYEQYF.

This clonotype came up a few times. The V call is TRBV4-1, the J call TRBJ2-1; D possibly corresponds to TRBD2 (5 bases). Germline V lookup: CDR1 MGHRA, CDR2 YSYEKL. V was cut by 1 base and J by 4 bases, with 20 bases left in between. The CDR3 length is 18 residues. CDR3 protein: CASSQVLFEGSPYNEQFF. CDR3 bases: TGCGCCAGCAGCCAAGTCTTATTCGAGGGCTCCCCGTACAATGAGCAGTTCTTC.

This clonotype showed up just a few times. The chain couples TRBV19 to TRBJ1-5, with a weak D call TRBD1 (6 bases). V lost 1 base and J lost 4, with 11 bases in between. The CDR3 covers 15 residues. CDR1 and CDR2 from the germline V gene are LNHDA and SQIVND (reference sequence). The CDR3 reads CASSIGAGANQPQHF. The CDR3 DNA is TGTGCCAGTAGTATAGGGGCAGGGGCAAATCAGCCCCAGCATTTT.

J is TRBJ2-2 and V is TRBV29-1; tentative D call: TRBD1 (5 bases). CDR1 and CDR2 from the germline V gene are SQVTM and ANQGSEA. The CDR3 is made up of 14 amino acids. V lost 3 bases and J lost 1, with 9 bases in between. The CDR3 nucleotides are TGCAGCGTTGATTCGCAGGGGAACACCGGGGAGCTGTTTTTT. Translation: CSVDSQGNTGELFF.

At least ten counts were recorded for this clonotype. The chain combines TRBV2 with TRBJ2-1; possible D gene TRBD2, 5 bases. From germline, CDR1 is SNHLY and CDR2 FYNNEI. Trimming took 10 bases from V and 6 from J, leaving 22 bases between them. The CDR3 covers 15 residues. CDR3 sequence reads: CATRVGLARFNEQFF. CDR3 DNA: TGTGCCACCCGTGTCGGTCTAGCTAGATTCAATGAGCAGTTCTTC.

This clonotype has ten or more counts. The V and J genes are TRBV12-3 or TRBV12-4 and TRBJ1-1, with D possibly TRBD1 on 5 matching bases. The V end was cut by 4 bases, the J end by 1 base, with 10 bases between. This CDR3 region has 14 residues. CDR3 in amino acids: CASSYRQWNTEAFF. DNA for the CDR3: TGTGCCAGCAGTTACCGACAGTGGAACACTGAAGCTTTCTTT.

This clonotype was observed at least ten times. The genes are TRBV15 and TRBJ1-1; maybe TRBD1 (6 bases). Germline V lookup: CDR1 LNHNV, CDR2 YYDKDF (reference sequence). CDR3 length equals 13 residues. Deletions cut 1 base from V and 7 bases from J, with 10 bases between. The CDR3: CATSRAGGDEAFF. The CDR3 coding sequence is TGTGCCACCAGCAGAGCTGGGGGCGATGAAGCTTTCTTT.

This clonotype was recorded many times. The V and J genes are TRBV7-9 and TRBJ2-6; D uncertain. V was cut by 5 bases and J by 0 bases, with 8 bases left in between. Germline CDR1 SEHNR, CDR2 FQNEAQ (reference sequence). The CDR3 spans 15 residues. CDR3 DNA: TGTGCCAGCAGCAACCCAGTCTCTGGGGCCAACGTCCTGACTTTC. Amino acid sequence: CASSNPVSGANVLTF.

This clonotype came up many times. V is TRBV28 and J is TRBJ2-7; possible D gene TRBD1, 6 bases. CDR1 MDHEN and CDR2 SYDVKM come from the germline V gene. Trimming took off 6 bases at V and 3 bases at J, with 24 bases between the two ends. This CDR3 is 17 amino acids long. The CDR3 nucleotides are TGTGCCAGCAGATCCCCAACCGGGACATTAAGCAGCTACGAGCAGTACTTC. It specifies CASRSPTGTLSSYEQYF.

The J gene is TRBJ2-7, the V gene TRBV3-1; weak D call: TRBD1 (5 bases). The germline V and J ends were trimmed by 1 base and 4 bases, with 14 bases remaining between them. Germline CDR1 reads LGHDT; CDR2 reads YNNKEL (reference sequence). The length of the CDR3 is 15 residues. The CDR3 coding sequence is TGTGCCAGCAGCCAAGGGGGCTGGAAAGTTTACGAGCAGTACTTC. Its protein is CASSQGGWKVYEQYF.

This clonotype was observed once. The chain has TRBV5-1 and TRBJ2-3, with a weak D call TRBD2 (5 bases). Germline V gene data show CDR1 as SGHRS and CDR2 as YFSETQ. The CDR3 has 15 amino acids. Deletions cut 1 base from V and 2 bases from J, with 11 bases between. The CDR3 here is CASSLSGTPTDTQYF. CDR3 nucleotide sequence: TGCGCCAGCAGCTTGAGCGGTACCCCCACAGATACGCAGTATTTT.

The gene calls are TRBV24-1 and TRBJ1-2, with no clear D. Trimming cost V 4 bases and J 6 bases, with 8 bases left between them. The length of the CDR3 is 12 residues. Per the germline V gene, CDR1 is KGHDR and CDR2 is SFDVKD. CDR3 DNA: TGTGCCACCAGTGAGACGGCTGATGGCTACACCTTC. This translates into CATSETADGYTF.

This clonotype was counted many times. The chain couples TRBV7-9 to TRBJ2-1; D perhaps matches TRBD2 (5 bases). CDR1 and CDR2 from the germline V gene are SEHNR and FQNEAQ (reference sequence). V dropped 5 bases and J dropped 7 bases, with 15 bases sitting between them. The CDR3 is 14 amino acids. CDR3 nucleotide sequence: TGTGCCAGCAGCGCCCCGGGAATTTTAAATGAGCAGTTCTTC. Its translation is CASSAPGILNEQFF.

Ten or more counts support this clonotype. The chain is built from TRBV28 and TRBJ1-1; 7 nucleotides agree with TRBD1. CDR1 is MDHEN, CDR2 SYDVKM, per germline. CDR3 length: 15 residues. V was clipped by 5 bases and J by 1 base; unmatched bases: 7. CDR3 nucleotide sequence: TGTGCCAGCAGTCCGAGACAGGGAAGGAACACTGAAGCTTTCTTT. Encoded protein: CASSPRQGRNTEAFF.

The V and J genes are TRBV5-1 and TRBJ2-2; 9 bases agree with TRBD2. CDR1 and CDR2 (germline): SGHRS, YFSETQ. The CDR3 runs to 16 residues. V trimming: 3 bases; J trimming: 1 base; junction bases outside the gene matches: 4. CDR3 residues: CASSSASGMNTGELFF. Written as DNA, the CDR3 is TGCGCCAGCAGCTCTGCTAGCGGGATGAACACCGGGGAGCTGTTTTTT.

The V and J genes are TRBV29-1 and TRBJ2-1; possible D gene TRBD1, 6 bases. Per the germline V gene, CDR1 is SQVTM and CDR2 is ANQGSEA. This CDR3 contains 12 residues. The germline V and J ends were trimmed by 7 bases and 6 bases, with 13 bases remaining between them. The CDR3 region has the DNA TGCAGCGCCCGAGGGGGTACCAATGAGCAGTTCTTC. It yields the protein CSARGGTNEQFF.

CDR3: CASSWGPGTGEQYF. The CDR3, as DNA: TGTGCCAGCAGCTGGGGTCCAGGGACCGGCGAGCAGTACTTC. The chain combines TRBV11-2 with TRBJ2-7, with D perhaps matching TRBD1 or TRBD2 (5 bases each). Trimming removed 4 bases at V and 6 bases at J, with 16 bases between. The V gene's germline CDR1 is SGHAT and CDR2 FQNNGV. The CDR3 sequence is 14 residues long.

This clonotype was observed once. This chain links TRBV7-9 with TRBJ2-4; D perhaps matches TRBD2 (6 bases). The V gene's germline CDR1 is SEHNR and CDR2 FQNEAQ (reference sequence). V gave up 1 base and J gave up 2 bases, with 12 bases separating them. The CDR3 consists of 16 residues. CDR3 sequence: CASSLGPGLTKNIQYF. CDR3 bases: TGTGCCAGCAGCTTAGGGCCAGGACTAACCAAAAACATTCAGTACTTC.

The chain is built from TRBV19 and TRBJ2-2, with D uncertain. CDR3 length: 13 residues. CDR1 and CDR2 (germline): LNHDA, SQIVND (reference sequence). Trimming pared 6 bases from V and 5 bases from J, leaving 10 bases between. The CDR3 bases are TGTGCCAGTAGGGTGTTGGGGACCGGGGAGCTGTTTTTT. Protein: CASRVLGTGELFF. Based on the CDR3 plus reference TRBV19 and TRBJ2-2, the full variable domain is DGGITQSPKYLFRKEGQNVTLSCEQNLNHDAMYWYRQDPGQGLRLIYYSQIVNDFQKGDIAEGYSVSREKKESFPLTVTSAQKNPTAFYLCASRVLGTGELFFGEGSRLTVL.